A selection of T cell receptor beta chains follows, all from one sample in a study of T cell responses to AZD1222 COVID-19 vaccine. Some clones are missing from TCRdb's copy, which holds only in-frame ones; the method was immunoSEQ multiplex PCR. The repertoire has roughly 130,000 clones, roughly 90% of them found once; the top ten carry 1.5%. The sequencing used peripheral blood, collected on day 0 of AZD1222 vaccination. These receptors came from an adult in good health. Each CDR3 is given with its conserved first and last residue. A clone size is listed for some rows: how often the clone was seen (once, few, many), or a class if it is expanded.

clone_size	v_call	cdr3_length	cdr3_aa
.	TRBV5-4	14	CASSLGWGGYGYTF
.	TRBV28	12	CASTTTSLEQYF
.	TRBV6-1	15	CASSEEWVRLSEAFF
few	TRBV7-2	16	CASSFDRPGSGNTIYF
.	TRBV3-1/TRBV3-2	17	CASSLRPSGGAGDTQYF
.	TRBV2	13	CASTTGSGSPLHF
.	TRBV2	14	CASNWDSIGYGYTF
.	TRBV20-1	14	CSASSRAVNTEAFF
once	TRBV9	16	CASSPGQKTPPYEQYF
.	TRBV19	16	CASSSAGRRDTGELFF
.	TRBV4-1	16	CASSPSPGQGAGGYTF
.	TRBV5-1	14	CASRLGQMNTEAFF
once	TRBV5-6	16	CASSIPGQGWITEAFF
.	TRBV9	14	CASSVQTGYNEQFF
.	TRBV4-3	15	CASSQDFAGRNEQFF
.	TRBV6-5	13	CASSSPSYNEQFF
few	TRBV19	15	CASSTDRSSYNEQFF
.	TRBV3-1/TRBV3-2	16	CASSPRGGTSYNEQFF
.	TRBV27	11	CASSSQDTEYF
.	TRBV24-1	14	CATSEGDWYQPQHF
.	TRBV9	13	CASSVAVHHEQFF
.	TRBV4-2	16	CASSQGSPDSNQPQHF
once	TRBV28	12	CATRTLGYEQYF
few	TRBV11-3	13	CASGPPGADTQYF
few	TRBV5-5	16	CASSLGGGQLIYGYTF
.	TRBV5-4	17	CASSLSYGRQGGLEQYF
few	TRBV7-8	12	CASSPGGEKLFF
.	TRBV7-3	13	CASSSGHQETQYF
.	TRBV7-9	13	CASSGLAGSEQYF
.	TRBV19	16	CASSIPAHLANSPLHF